What follows are 5 T cell receptor beta chains derived from one specimen sequenced in a study of shared clonotypes between healthy human individuals. The data were produced by immunoSEQ multiplex PCR, yet TCRdb's version contains in-frame clones alone and is incomplete. Of 1.4 million to 1.5 million clones listed, about 96% are singletons. Sequenced sample: naive CD4+ T cells sorted from blood. The subset is: CD45RA+ positively selected. All receptors come from a man aged 30 to 45 in good health.

The V and J genes are TRBV28 and TRBJ1-1; no reliable D call. The CDR3 contains 16 residues. V lost 1 base and J lost 5, with 17 bases in between. Germline V gene data show CDR1 as MDHEN and CDR2 as SYDVKM. CDR3 amino acids: CASSLYGPPDVTEAFF. The CDR3 DNA reads TGTGCCAGCAGTTTATATGGGCCGCCGGACGTTACTGAAGCTTTCTTT.

As to this clone: Other nucleotide sequences from this sample produce the same CDR3. CDR3 sequence reads: CASSVAGGNQPQHF. DNA of the CDR3: TGTGCCAGCAGCGTAGCGGGAGGAAATCAGCCCCAGCATTTT. The V call is TRBV9, the J call TRBJ1-5; no clear D gene. V was shortened by 0 bases and J by 4 bases, with 8 bases between the two germline ends. Germline CDR1 SGDLS, CDR2 YYNGEE. CDR3 length: 14 amino acids. Filled out from reference TRBV9 and TRBJ1-5, the complete variable domain reads DSGVTQTPKHLITATGQRVTLRCSPRSGDLSVYWYQQSLDQGLQFLIQYYNGEERAKGNILERFSAQQFPDLHSELNLSSLELGDSALYFCASSVAGGNQPQHFGDGTRLSIL.

J is TRBJ2-4 and V is TRBV30; D is unclear. The ends were cut back, 0 bases at V and 8 bases at J, with 5 bases in the middle. There are 11 residues in the CDR3. CDR1 is GTSNPN and CDR2 is SVGIG in the germline V gene (reference sequence). CDR3 coding DNA: TGTGCCTGGAGTGTTTTGGACATTCAGTACTTC. Translating it yields CAWSVLDIQYF.

The chain employs TRBV28 and TRBJ2-7; 7 nucleotides align to TRBD2. CDR3 length equals 15 residues. Trimming cost V 7 bases and J 3 bases; bases outside gene matches: 12. Per germline, CDR1 MDHEN and CDR2 SYDVKM. CDR3 sequence: CASTPRGRGGYEQYF. CDR3 sequence (DNA): TGTGCCAGCACCCCGCGGGGGAGGGGTGGCTACGAGCAGTACTTC.

The chain links TRBV9 to TRBJ2-7, with 12 bases fitting TRBD2. The CDR3 is made up of 17 amino acids. Germline assignment: CDR1 SGDLS and CDR2 YYNGEE. V lost 3 bases and J lost 7; bases outside the gene matches: 14. CDR3 coding DNA: TGTGCCAGCAGCGAGGGCCTGCTAGCGGGAGGGCCGGGGGAGCAGTACTTC. This encodes CASSEGLLAGGPGEQYF.